A single sample is the source of the 2 T cell receptor beta chains below, sequenced in a study of blood T cell repertoires in COVID-19. Profiled with immunoSEQ multiplex PCR; TCRdb holds only in-frame clones, not every one. The sample includes some 120,000 clones, roughly three quarters seen only once; the top ten take more than 15%. Material: peripheral blood. The receptors come from an elderly man with acute or convalescent COVID-19.

This clone showed up just once. V and J are TRBV6-5 and TRBJ1-5, with no clear D. Germline assignment: CDR1 MNHEY and CDR2 SVGAGI. V lost 3 bases and J lost 4, with 7 bases in between. This CDR3 is built from 13 residues. This chain's CDR3 is CASSYTRNQPQHF. CDR3 nucleotides: TGTGCCAGCAGTTATACCAGAAATCAGCCCCAGCATTTT.

The chain uses TRBV15 and TRBJ1-4; perhaps TRBD1 as D (5 bases). From germline, CDR1 is LNHNV and CDR2 YYDKDF (reference sequence). V was clipped by 0 bases and J by 5 bases, with 10 bases between them. This CDR3 is 15 amino acids long. In DNA, the CDR3 is TGTGCCACCAGCAGAGAGACAGCCTCAAATGAAAAACTGTTTTTT. This gives the protein CATSRETASNEKLFF. The entire variable domain, with the rest obtained from reference TRBV15 and TRBJ1-4, is as follows: DAMVIQNPRYQVTQFGKPVTLSCSQTLNHNVMYWYQQKSSQAPKLLFHYYDKDFNNEADTPDNFQSRRPNTSFCFLDIRSPGLGDTAMYLCATSRETASNEKLFFGSGTQLSVL.